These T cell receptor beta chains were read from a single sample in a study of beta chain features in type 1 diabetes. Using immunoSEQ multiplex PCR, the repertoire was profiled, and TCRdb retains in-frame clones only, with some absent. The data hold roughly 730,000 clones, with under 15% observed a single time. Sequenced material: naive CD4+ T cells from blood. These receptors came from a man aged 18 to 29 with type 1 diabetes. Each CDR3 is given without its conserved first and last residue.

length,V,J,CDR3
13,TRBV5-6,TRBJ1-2,ASSDATGHEHGYT
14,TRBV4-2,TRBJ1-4,ASSQDWGTGDEKLF
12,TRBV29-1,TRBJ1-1,SVVPVSEGTEAF
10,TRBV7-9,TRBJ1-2,ASSLEGGGYT
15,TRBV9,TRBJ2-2,ASSVQSSGGSTGELF
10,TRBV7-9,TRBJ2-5,ASSLVSETQY
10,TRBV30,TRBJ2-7,AWSGDSYEQY
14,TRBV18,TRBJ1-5,ASSPLPGTANQPQH
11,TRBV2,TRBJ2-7,ASTQGFSYEQY
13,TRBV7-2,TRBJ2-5,ASSLVPREMETQY
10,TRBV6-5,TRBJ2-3,ASSQETDTQY
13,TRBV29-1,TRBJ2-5,SVEDDAAAVETQY
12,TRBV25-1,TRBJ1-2,ASSEPGKGGGYT
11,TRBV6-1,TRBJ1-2,ASSQQGVYGYT
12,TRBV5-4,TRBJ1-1,ASSFIGVATEAF
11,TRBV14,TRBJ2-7,ASSQGPGRSQY
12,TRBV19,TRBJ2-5,ASSMDRGQETQY
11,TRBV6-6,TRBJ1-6,ASNEGPVSPLH
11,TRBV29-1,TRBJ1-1,SVVQQGAGEAF